This TCR beta chain was identified during a study of CXCR3-negative and CXCR3-positive naive CD8 T cells. About this clonotype itself: Its cognate antigen is unknown.

Study-level points and caveats: Sequencing showed both naive subsets with comparably high diversity, and memory CD8+ cells much lower. Naive cells with CXCR3 showed TRB CDR3s that were more hydrophobic than those in CXCR3-negative naive cells. Partly lower CXCR3 expression followed cryopreservation, and most assays relied on fresh PBMCs.

It was by 5' RACE with UMI labels that the TRB cDNA libraries were prepared. No DNA is given; TCRdb re-called the 5' RACE reads and lists each CDR3 protein once. The sample includes over 80,000 distinct CDR3 sequences. Germline CDR1 and CDR2: SGHTA and FQGNSA. The CDR3 loop spans 13 amino acids. Triplicate sorts, 300,000 or so cells apiece, were made for each CD8+ T cell subset. The rearrangement uses TRBV7-2 and TRBJ2-7; TCRdb names TRBD1, which stays unverified in the absence of DNA. This TCR came from a human donor in good health. Some clones in this sample may be carry-over from other donors' samples. The sequenced material came from naive CXCR3- CD8+ T cells from blood. Subset denoted: CD45RO-CCR7+CD27+CD95- naive CD8+ T cells lacking CXCR3 (TNR3-). The CDR3: CASNGGWNSEQYF.